The next 24 T cell receptor beta chains were all read from a single sample in a study of cytomegalovirus exposure and HLA in healthy donors (dated by TCRdb to the late 2010s). The library was obtained by the immunoSEQ multiplex PCR assay. In its TCRdb copy, this immuneACCESS table keeps in-frame sequences only and misses some clones. Where compared with another copy, unresolved V genes explain less than half of these, and the others have no known cause. The sample contains about 130,000 clones, approximately 94% of them found a single time. Less than 2% of the sample goes to the ten largest clones. The sequenced sample was PBMCs. These receptors were taken from a man between 18 and 35 years old in good health and CMV-seronegative.

This chain joins TRBV5-5 and TRBJ2-7; D ambiguous. The germline V gene encodes CDR1 SGHKS and CDR2 YYEKEE (reference sequence). This CDR3 region has 13 residues. Deletions cut 1 base from V and 3 bases from J, with 8 bases between. The CDR3 loop is CASSLSLLYEQYF. CDR3 nucleotide sequence: TGTGCCAGCAGCTTGTCCTTACTCTACGAGCAGTACTTC.

The chain has TRBV12-5 and TRBJ1-1; D gene ambiguous. V lost 1 base and J lost 8, with 5 bases in between. Looked up from germline, CDR1 is LGHNT and CDR2 is FRNRAP. The CDR3 has 11 residues. As DNA, the CDR3 is TGTGCTAGTGGTTTGGGACAAGAAGCTTTCTTT. This codes for CASGLGQEAFF.

This chain links TRBV29-1 with TRBJ2-7; 7 nucleotides align to TRBD2. This CDR3 is 16 amino acids long. Trimming cost V 2 bases and J 2 bases; bases outside gene matches: 12. Per the germline V gene, CDR1 is SQVTM and CDR2 is ANQGSEA. The CDR3 sequence: CSVESGAQGGPYEQYF. The CDR3 DNA sequence: TGCAGCGTTGAAAGCGGGGCTCAGGGAGGCCCCTACGAGCAGTACTTC.

This chain joins TRBV18 and TRBJ1-2, with D uncertain. Trimming took off 1 base at V and 2 bases at J, with 17 bases between the two ends. CDR1 and CDR2 from the germline V gene are KGHSH and LQKENI. The CDR3 is made up of 17 amino acids. The CDR3 reads CASSPQAGGTTNYGYTF. The CDR3 DNA reads TGTGCCAGCTCACCACAAGCTGGAGGAACAACAAACTATGGCTACACCTTC.

The V call is TRBV6-1, the J call TRBJ2-1, with 8 bases fitting TRBD2. The CDR3 extends over 16 amino acids. Trimming took 3 bases from V and 6 from J; bases not matched to a gene: 10. Germline CDR1 MNHNS, CDR2 SASEGT. The CDR3 is CASSDWYSGTVNEQFF. DNA of the CDR3: TGTGCCAGCAGTGATTGGTATAGCGGGACCGTCAATGAGCAGTTCTTC.

The chain employs TRBV19 and TRBJ1-2; D not resolved. From germline, CDR1 is LNHDA and CDR2 SQIVND (reference sequence). V shed 5 bases and J shed 5 bases, with 15 bases lying between them. There are 14 residues in the CDR3. CDR3 nucleotide sequence: TGTGCCAGTAGTCCTGCTCGGACGGGGTATGGCTACACCTTC. It translates to CASSPARTGYGYTF.

The chain joins TRBV28 to TRBJ1-1, with TRBD1 as a possible D gene (5 bases). The CDR3 covers 15 residues. Per the germline V gene, CDR1 is MDHEN and CDR2 is SYDVKM. V dropped 1 base and J dropped 7 bases, with 16 bases sitting between them. CDR3 sequence (DNA): TGTGCCAGCAGTTTATCTTTAGGGGTCTTCGGTGAAGCTTTCTTT. This encodes CASSLSLGVFGEAFF.

This sequence joins TRBV5-1 and TRBJ2-2; TRBD2 matches 11 bases. This CDR3 contains 17 residues. CDR1 and CDR2 from the germline V gene are SGHRS and YFSETQ. The V gene end was trimmed by 0 bases and the J gene end by 6 bases; junction bases not matched to a gene: 7. The CDR3 DNA follows: TGCGCCAGCAGCTTGGTTCCGGGACTAGCGGCCCCCGGGGAGCTGTTTTTT. Encoded protein: CASSLVPGLAAPGELFF.

Written as DNA, the CDR3 is TGTGCCAGTAGTCCTACGTACTCTGGAAACACCATATATTTT. As protein: CASSPTYSGNTIYF. The genes are TRBV19 and TRBJ1-3; D gene ambiguous. V was clipped by 5 bases and J by 0 bases, with 8 bases between them. CDR1 is LNHDA, CDR2 SQIVND, per germline (reference sequence). The CDR3 runs 14 residues.

This CDR3 reads CASSRPGDTQYF. Here the CDR3 DNA reads TGTGCCAGCAGCCGTCCCGGAGATACGCAGTATTTT. The V gene is TRBV7-2, the J gene TRBJ2-3; D is uncertain. Germline loops: CDR1 SGHTA, CDR2 FQGNSA. V gave up 5 bases and J gave up 5 bases, with 8 bases separating them. This CDR3 spans 12 amino acids.

This chain links TRBV30 with TRBJ1-5; tentative D call: TRBD1 (5 bases). Trimming shortened V by 0 bases and J by 4 bases, and 10 bases separated the two germline ends. The germline CDR1 and CDR2 sequences are GTSNPN and SVGIG (reference sequence). The CDR3 extends over 14 amino acids. The CDR3 DNA reads as TGTGCCTGGAGTGTTTGGCAGGGAAATCAGCCCCAGCATTTT. Amino acids: CAWSVWQGNQPQHF. Full variable domain (missing parts from reference TRBV30 and TRBJ1-5): SQTIHQWPATLVQPVGSPLSLECTVEGTSNPNLYWYRQAAGRGLQLLFYSVGIGQISSEVPQNLSASRPQDRQFILSSKKLLLSDSGFYLCAWSVWQGNQPQHFGDGTRLSIL.

V usage is TRBV28 and J usage is TRBJ2-1, with 7 bases matching TRBD2. Germline-derived CDR1 and CDR2 are MDHEN and SYDVKM. The length of the CDR3 is 19 residues. V lost 2 bases and J lost 0; bases outside the gene matches: 13. CDR3 in amino acids: CASSLPTRFTSDSYNEQFF. Written as DNA, the CDR3 is TGTGCCAGCAGTTTACCTACCCGATTCACTAGCGACTCCTACAATGAGCAGTTCTTC.

The rearrangement joins TRBV30 to TRBJ2-7, with D tentatively TRBD1 (6 bases). CDR1 GTSNPN and CDR2 SVGIG come from the germline V gene (reference sequence). The CDR3 runs 13 residues. Trimming removed 5 bases at V and 3 bases at J, with 14 bases between. CDR3 sequence reads: CAWSGTSYYEQYF. Written as DNA, the CDR3 is TGTGCCTGGTCCGGGACATCTTACTACGAGCAGTACTTC. Combining the CDR3 with reference TRBV30 and TRBJ2-7 gives the whole variable domain SQTIHQWPATLVQPVGSPLSLECTVEGTSNPNLYWYRQAAGRGLQLLFYSVGIGQISSEVPQNLSASRPQDRQFILSSKKLLLSDSGFYLCAWSGTSYYEQYFGPGTRLTVT.

This chain connects TRBV7-2 to TRBJ2-2, with TRBD1 as a possible D gene (6 bases). Between the trimmed V and J ends, which lost 2 bases and 0 bases, there was a span of 16 bases. The CDR3 runs 18 residues. Looked up from germline, CDR1 is SGHTA and CDR2 is FQGNSA. For the CDR3, the DNA is TGTGCCAGCAGCTTATACAGGGCGGCTGTTACGAACACCGGGGAGCTGTTTTTT. It is translated as CASSLYRAAVTNTGELFF.

This chain connects TRBV5-6 to TRBJ1-2, with 8 bases fitting TRBD1. V lost 0 bases and J lost 3; bases outside the gene matches: 4. This CDR3 spans 15 amino acids. In germline, CDR1 is SGHDT, CDR2 YYEEEE. DNA of the CDR3: TGTGCCAGCAGCTTGGGATCGACAGGGGACTATGGCTACACCTTC. This translates into CASSLGSTGDYGYTF.

The chain uses TRBV30 and TRBJ1-3; D gene ambiguous. Trimming took off 1 base at V and 0 bases at J, with 4 bases between the two ends. The CDR3 has 13 amino acids. Looked up from germline, CDR1 is GTSNPN and CDR2 is SVGIG (reference sequence). The CDR3 sequence: CAWSGSSGNTIYF. The CDR3 coding sequence is TGTGCCTGGAGTGGGAGCTCTGGAAACACCATATATTTT.

The chain has TRBV4-1 and TRBJ1-1; TRBD1 might be the D (5 bases). Trimming took off 0 bases at V and 5 bases at J, with 13 bases between the two ends. CDR1 MGHRA and CDR2 YSYEKL come from the germline V gene. This CDR3 comprises 15 residues. CDR3 region: CASSQDLGVGTEAFF. The CDR3, as DNA: TGCGCCAGCAGCCAAGATTTAGGGGTGGGGACTGAAGCTTTCTTT.

This rearrangement joins TRBV7-6 to TRBJ1-5, with no clear D. Trimming cost V 5 bases and J 5 bases, with 10 bases left between them. The CDR3 runs to 13 residues. Looked up from germline, CDR1 is SGHVS and CDR2 is FNYEAQ. The CDR3 DNA reads TGTGCCAGCAGCACCCGGGTGGATCAGCCCCAGCATTTT. It specifies CASSTRVDQPQHF.

This chain uses TRBV4-3 with TRBJ2-1, with a tentative D call TRBD2 (5 bases). Trimming left V 1 base short and J 0 bases short, with 10 bases between. The CDR3 extends over 16 amino acids. Germline CDR1 is LGHNA and CDR2 is YSLEER. The CDR3 DNA is TGCGCCAGCAGCCAAGGGGTGGGGAGCTCCTACAATGAGCAGTTCTTC. Protein sequence: CASSQGVGSSYNEQFF.

This chain uses TRBV25-1 with TRBJ2-2; D unclear. V lost 2 bases, J lost 6 bases, and 7 bases lay in between. Germline loops: CDR1 MGHDK, CDR2 SYGVNS. The CDR3 contains 13 residues. CDR3 region: CASSEGSPGELFF. CDR3 nucleotide sequence: TGTGCCAGCAGTGAAGGCTCCCCCGGGGAGCTGTTTTTT.

The rearrangement joins TRBV27 to TRBJ1-3; 11 nucleotides align to TRBD1. Germline V lookup: CDR1 MNHEY, CDR2 SMNVEV (reference sequence). This CDR3 has 16 amino acids. Losses at the gene ends were 6 bases for V and 4 bases for J; bases not matched to a gene: 8. The CDR3 DNA sequence: TGTGCCAGCAGCCCCGGACAGGGGGCATTCGGAAACACCATATATTTT. Encoded protein: CASSPGQGAFGNTIYF.

In the case of this clone: Other DNA sequences in the same sample also yield this CDR3. The V and J genes are TRBV7-2 and TRBJ2-7; D is uncertain. V lost 0 bases and J 2 bases, leaving 8 bases between the germline ends. There are 14 residues in the CDR3. Germline assignment: CDR1 SGHTA and CDR2 FQGNSA. DNA of the CDR3: TGTGCCAGCAGCTTAGCTGGCGGAGCCTACGAGCAGTACTTC. The encoded protein is CASSLAGGAYEQYF.

V and J are TRBV5-5 and TRBJ1-2; D gene ambiguous. Between the trimmed V and J ends, which lost 4 bases and 4 bases, there was a span of 20 bases. The CDR3 length is 16 residues. Germline values: CDR1 SGHKS, CDR2 YYEKEE (reference sequence). CDR3 nucleotides: TGTGCCAGCAGCGCGTTCATAGGGAGTGGGGTCTATGGCTACACCTTC. Its translation is CASSAFIGSGVYGYTF.

The genes are TRBV28 and TRBJ2-7; 10 bases fit TRBD1. The ends lost 6 bases at V and 6 bases at J; junction bases unmatched: 8. Germline CDR1 MDHEN, CDR2 SYDVKM. This CDR3 is built from 14 residues. CDR3 in DNA: TGTGCCAGCAGGACGACAGGGGGCGAGAGCGAGCAGTACTTC. Translation: CASRTTGGESEQYF.